Listed below are T cell receptor beta chains from one sample, sequenced in a study of control samples from healthy donors and cancer patients. Repertoires were generated with immunoSEQ multiplex PCR, while TCRdb's copy carries only in-frame clones and drops some. The sample comprises around 95,000 clones, more than 75% of which are singletons, and 15% to 20% rests with the top ten. The sample comprised blood. These receptors were obtained from a woman between 45 and 65 years old in good health. The CDR3 runs from the conserved cysteine through the conserved F or W. The D gene is left open where the match is weak.

D gene	J gene	V gene	CDR3 DNA	CDR3 protein
.	TRBJ1-1	TRBV5-8	TGTGCCAGCAGCTCCAGAGGACAGAAAATGGTAGCTTTCTTT	CASSSRGQKMVAFF
.	TRBJ1-5	TRBV7-9	TGTGCCAGCAGCGAGGGGGGCAGCTATAGCAATCAGCCCCAGCATTTT	CASSEGGSYSNQPQHF
.	TRBJ2-2	TRBV9	TGTGCCAGCAGCGTAGATCAAGGACCCGGGGAGCTGTTTTTT	CASSVDQGPGELFF
.	TRBJ1-4	TRBV25-1	TGTGCCAGCTGTAGGCAGGAGGGTGAAAAACTGTTTTTT	CASCRQEGEKLFF
.	TRBJ2-3	TRBV21-1	TGTGCCAGCAGCATCTTAGCGGGGTACTACACAGATACGCAGTATTTT	CASSILAGYYTDTQYF
.	TRBJ1-3	TRBV5-1	TGCGCCAGCAGCTTGGGCGGCTCTGGAAACACCATATATTTT	CASSLGGSGNTIYF
.	TRBJ2-5	TRBV6-2/TRBV6-3	TGTGCCAGCAGTCAAAGGTTTTCAGGAGATGCGACCCAGTACTTC	CASSQRFSGDATQYF
.	TRBJ1-2	TRBV20-1	TGCAGTGCTAAAGTTGTTGGCTACACCTTC	CSAKVVGYTF
TRBD1	TRBJ1-5	TRBV19	TGTGCCAGTAGTATAACCGGGACAGGGGCCCAGCCCCAGCATTTT	CASSITGTGAQPQHF
TRBD2	TRBJ2-1	TRBV5-1	TGCGCCAGCAGCTTGCCGGGGACTAGCGGGGGGGCTGAGCAGTTCTTC	CASSLPGTSGGAEQFF